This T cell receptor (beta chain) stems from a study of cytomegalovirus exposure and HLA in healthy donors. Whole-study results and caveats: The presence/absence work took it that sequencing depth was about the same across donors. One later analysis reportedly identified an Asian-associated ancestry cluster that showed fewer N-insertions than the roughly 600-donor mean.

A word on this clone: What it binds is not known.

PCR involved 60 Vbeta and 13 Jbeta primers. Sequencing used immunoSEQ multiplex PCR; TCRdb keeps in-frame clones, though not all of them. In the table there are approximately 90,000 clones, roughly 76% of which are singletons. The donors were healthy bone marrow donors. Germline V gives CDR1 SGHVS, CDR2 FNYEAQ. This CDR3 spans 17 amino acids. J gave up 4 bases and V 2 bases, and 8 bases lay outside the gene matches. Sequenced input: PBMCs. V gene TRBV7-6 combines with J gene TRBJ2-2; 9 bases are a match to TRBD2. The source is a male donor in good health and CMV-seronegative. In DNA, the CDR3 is TGTGCCAGCAGCTTAAACCCGGGACTAGCCGGCACCGGGGAGCTGTTTTTT. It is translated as CASSLNPGLAGTGELFF. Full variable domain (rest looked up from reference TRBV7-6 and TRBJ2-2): GAGVSQSPRYKVTKRGQDVALRCDPISGHVSLYWYRQALGQGPEFLTYFNYEAQQDKSGLPNDRFSAERPEGSISTLTIQRTEQRDSAMYRCASSLNPGLAGTGELFFGEGSRLTVL.